A single sample gave rise to the 7 T cell receptor beta chains below, sequenced in a study of naive and memory T cell subsets. The beta constant-region primer was an equimolar mix of two oligonucleotides covering TRBC1 and TRBC2. One entry per CDR3 protein results from TCRdb running MiXCR on the UMI-ligation and nested PCR reads. This sample has about 85,000 distinct CDR3 sequences, with under 15% found just once. Material for sequencing was central memory CD4+ T cells from blood. These receptors originate from a human donor in good health.

This chain connects TRBV20-1 to TRBJ1-5; 7 bases line up with TRBD1. V shed 3 bases, J shed 5 bases, and the junction held 10 bases outside the gene matches. Germline V gene lookup returns CDR1 DFQATT and CDR2 SNEGSKA (reference sequence). The CDR3 is 15 amino acids. Written as DNA, the CDR3 is TGCAGTGCTAGTCCGGGACAGAGTTTCGATCAGCCCCAGCATTTT. Protein sequence: CSASPGQSFDQPQHF.

Ten or more counts support this clonotype. The chain employs TRBV6-6 and TRBJ2-5; D is ambiguous. CDR1 and CDR2 from the germline V gene are MNHNY and SVGAGI (reference sequence). V was trimmed by 1 base and J by 5 bases, leaving 5 bases between them. This CDR3 is built from 12 residues. CDR3 sequence reads: CASSYFRETQYF. The CDR3 region has the DNA TGTGCCAGCAGTTACTTTAGGGAGACCCAGTACTTC.

This CDR3 reads CASSSHGWGEKGTQYF. CDR3 in DNA: TGTGCCAGCAGTTCCCACGGCTGGGGGGAAAAAGGGACCCAGTACTTC. V and J are TRBV6-6 and TRBJ2-5, with D possibly matching TRBD2 (6 bases). The CDR3 totals 16 residues. V lost 4 bases and J 7 bases, leaving 22 bases between the germline ends. Germline CDR1 is MNHNY and CDR2 is SVGAGI (reference sequence).

This clonotype came up many times. The V call is TRBV18, the J call TRBJ2-1, with 7 bases fitting TRBD2. Germline V CDR1 and CDR2: KGHSH, LQKENI. Germline trimming cut 8 bases from V and 8 bases from J; bases unmatched to any gene: 24. This CDR3 has 18 residues. The CDR3 reads CASPPVKAGTTSSDEQFF. CDR3 bases: TGTGCCAGCCCCCCCGTCAAAGCCGGGACTACCTCTTCGGATGAGCAGTTCTTC. The full variable domain, with the rest looked up from reference TRBV18 and TRBJ2-1, is NAGVMQNPRHLVRRRGQEARLRCSPMKGHSHVYWYRQLPEEGLKFMVYLQKENIIDESGMPKERFSAEFPKEGPSILRIQQVVRGDSAAYFCASPPVKAGTTSSDEQFFGPGTRLTVL.

Ten or more counts support this clonotype. The V gene is TRBV3-1, the J gene TRBJ2-4; unclear D gene. Germline CDR1 is LGHDT and CDR2 is YNNKEL (reference sequence). V was trimmed by 2 bases and J by 10 bases, leaving 12 bases between them. The CDR3 is made up of 13 amino acids. The chain's CDR3 is CASSQSTAQIQYF. CDR3 DNA: TGTGCCAGCAGCCAATCCACAGCACAAATTCAGTACTTC.

This clonotype was seen a few times. V usage is TRBV20-1 and J usage is TRBJ2-6; no clear D. Trimming cost V 0 bases and J 0 bases, with 15 bases left between them. The CDR3 has 18 amino acids. CDR1 and CDR2 from the germline V gene are DFQATT and SNEGSKA (reference sequence). The CDR3: CSARDRLEVLSGANVLTF. CDR3 DNA: TGCAGTGCTAGAGATCGTTTAGAAGTTCTCTCTGGGGCCAACGTCCTGACTTTC.

The chain couples TRBV29-1 to TRBJ2-5; 8 positions agree with TRBD1. CDR3 length: 13 residues. V shed 6 bases, J shed 6 bases, and the junction held 9 bases outside the gene matches. CDR1 is SQVTM, CDR2 ANQGSEA, per germline. In DNA form, the CDR3 reads TGCAGCGTAAGGACAGGGACACCTCAGACCCAGTACTTC. As protein: CSVRTGTPQTQYF.